These T cell receptor beta chains were read from a single sample in a study of shared clonotypes between healthy human individuals. Assay: immunoSEQ multiplex PCR; the TCRdb copy retains only in-frame clones and omits some. The sample lists some 1.5 million clones; roughly 96% were seen once. Sequenced input: naive CD4+ T cells sorted from blood. Receptor source: a man aged 30 to 39 in good health. CDR3s include the opening cysteine and the closing phenylalanine or tryptophan. A D gene is named only where the DNA matches it firmly. A clone size is listed for some rows: how often the clone was seen (once, few, many), or a class if it is expanded.

j_call,v_call,cdr3_length,d_call,clone_size,cdr3_aa,cdr3_nt
TRBJ1-5,TRBV9,14,-,-,CASSVGSGYQPQHF,TGTGCCAGCAGCGTAGGTTCGGGGTATCAGCCCCAGCATTTT
TRBJ2-2,TRBV2,16,TRBD2,-,CAARGGSLRDTGELFF,TGTGCCGCTAGAGGCGGGAGCTTGCGGGACACCGGGGAGCTGTTTTTT
TRBJ2-7,TRBV5-1,14,TRBD1,-,CASSSGTGTYEQYF,TGCGCCAGCAGCTCCGGGACAGGTACCTACGAGCAGTACTTC
TRBJ2-3,TRBV18,17,-,-,CASSPILTATSTDTQYF,TGTGCCAGCTCACCTATTTTAACCGCCACTAGCACAGATACGCAGTATTTT
TRBJ1-1,TRBV29-1,13,-,-,CSVARRGDTEAFF,TGCAGCGTTGCGCGGAGAGGGGACACTGAAGCTTTCTTT
TRBJ1-4,TRBV28,18,TRBD1,-,CASSLWAGGISTNEKLFF,TGTGCCAGCAGTTTATGGGCAGGGGGCATTTCAACTAATGAAAAACTGTTTTTT
TRBJ1-1,TRBV18,15,-,-,CASSPLDSLNTEAFF,TGTGCCAGCTCACCACTGGACAGTTTGAACACTGAAGCTTTCTTT
TRBJ2-1,TRBV29-1,15,-,-,CSVAPPGSPYNEQFF,TGCAGCGTCGCCCCTCCCGGGAGCCCCTACAATGAGCAGTTCTTC
TRBJ2-5,TRBV5-1,14,-,-,CASSLGSAEETQYF,TGCGCCAGCAGCTTGGGAAGCGCCGAAGAGACCCAGTACTTC
TRBJ2-2,TRBV29-1,16,-,once,CSVKTRGLMDTGELFF,TGCAGCGTCAAAACGCGGGGTCTCATGGACACCGGGGAGCTGTTTTTT
TRBJ1-1,TRBV28,11,-,-,CASSRRTEAFF,TGTGCCAGCAGTCGGAGGACTGAAGCTTTCTTT
TRBJ2-7,TRBV5-1,12,-,-,CASSLGVDEQYF,TGCGCCAGCAGCTTGGGGGTCGATGAGCAGTACTTC
TRBJ1-2,TRBV11-2,14,-,-,CASSPRGESYGYTF,TGTGCCAGCAGCCCCCGAGGGGAAAGCTATGGCTACACCTTC
TRBJ1-1,TRBV5-1,14,-,-,CASSFNRVRTEAFF,TGCGCCAGCAGCTTCAACAGGGTTCGTACTGAAGCTTTCTTT
TRBJ1-3,TRBV18,16,-,-,CASSPMGLLSGNTIYF,TGTGCCAGCTCACCGATGGGACTCCTCTCTGGAAACACCATATATTTT
TRBJ1-5,TRBV27,13,-,once,CASSFSGNQPQHF,TGTGCCAGCAGTTTTTCTGGCAATCAGCCCCAGCATTTT
TRBJ2-3,TRBV7-3,14,TRBD1,-,CASSLDRGTDTQYF,TGTGCCAGCAGCTTGGACAGGGGAACAGATACGCAGTATTTT
TRBJ2-1,TRBV5-5,15,-,-,CASSLMGHIGNEQFF,TGTGCCAGCAGCCTGATGGGCCATATAGGAAATGAGCAGTTCTTC
TRBJ2-1,TRBV10-3,15,TRBD2,-,CAISESRTRDNEQFF,TGTGCCATCAGTGAGTCCCGGACTAGAGACAATGAGCAGTTCTTC
TRBJ1-5,TRBV6-5,15,TRBD1,once,CASSPGDRPNQPQHF,TGTGCCAGCAGCCCCGGGGACAGGCCCAATCAGCCCCAGCATTTT
TRBJ1-2,TRBV5-1,13,-,-,CASSLYQNYGYTF,TGCGCCAGCAGCTTGTATCAGAACTATGGCTACACCTTC
TRBJ2-2,TRBV27,15,TRBD1,-,CASSLGTGYPGELFF,TGTGCCAGCAGTCTAGGGACAGGGTACCCCGGGGAGCTGTTTTTT
TRBJ2-7,TRBV6-5,14,-,-,CASSRYIQGYEQYF,TGTGCCAGCAGTAGATACATCCAGGGATACGAGCAGTACTTC
TRBJ1-5,TRBV4-1,14,-,-,CASSHGLRNQPQHF,TGCGCCAGCAGCCATGGACTCCGCAATCAGCCCCAGCATTTT
TRBJ1-1,TRBV27,16,-,-,CASRHTRGETFDRAFF,TGTGCCAGCAGACACACTAGGGGGGAAACTTTCGATCGGGCTTTCTTT
TRBJ2-3,TRBV14,16,-,-,CASSQDPPQLTDTQYF,TGTGCCAGCAGCCAAGATCCCCCACAGTTAACAGATACGCAGTATTTT
TRBJ1-2,TRBV6-5,14,TRBD1,-,CASRRTGTDYGYTF,TGTGCCAGCAGGCGGACAGGGACGGACTATGGCTACACCTTC
TRBJ2-2,TRBV5-1,14,-,-,CASSPGTSTGELFF,TGCGCCAGCAGCCCTGGGACATCTACCGGGGAGCTGTTTTTT
TRBJ2-7,TRBV4-1,15,TRBD2,-,CASSLGLAGVYEQYF,TGCGCCAGCAGCCTAGGACTAGCGGGAGTCTACGAGCAGTACTTC